This TCR beta chain is from a study of blood T cell repertoires in COVID-19. About the study: Spain, Italy and the United States supplied samples that represented acute and convalescent COVID-19. PBMCs, B-cell-depleted T cells, or T cells provided the cDNA or gDNA that made up the material.

Profiled with immunoSEQ multiplex PCR; TCRdb holds only in-frame clones, not every one. The sample carries 80,000 to 100,000 clones, roughly 80% recorded once. V gave up 4 bases and J gave up 6 bases, with 6 bases separating them. Per germline, CDR1 KGHSH and CDR2 LQKENI. The CDR3 loop spans 11 amino acids. This chain connects TRBV18 to TRBJ1-2; tentative D call: TRBD1 (6 bases). The source of this sequence is a woman in her 70s with acute or convalescent COVID-19. The sequenced material came from peripheral blood. CDR3 protein: CASSQGDGYTF. In DNA, the CDR3 is TGTGCCAGCTCACAGGGGGATGGCTACACCTTC.